This section outlines one TCR beta chain sequence together with its context. This CDR3 contains 14 residues. CDR1 and CDR2 (germline): SGHDN, FVKESK. V was cut by 1 base and J by 11 bases, with 15 bases left in between. This sample is part of a study of blood T cells in healthy people across ages. Sample-barcoded 5' priming and a J-beta primer mix drove a second PCR of roughly 6 to 12 cycles. TCRdb re-derived calls from the 5' RACE reads in MiXCR, one entry per CDR3 protein. The sample gives around 870,000 distinct CDR3 sequences, 29% of which show up once; roughly 17% is in the top ten. V usage is TRBV14 and J usage is TRBJ2-1; TRBD1 might be the D (6 bases). The receptor comes from a woman older than 75 in good health. The specimen was blood. In nucleotides, the CDR3 is TGTGCCAGCAGCCAAGTAGGTACGGGACACAAGCAGTTCTTC. Amino acids: CASSQVGTGHKQFF.